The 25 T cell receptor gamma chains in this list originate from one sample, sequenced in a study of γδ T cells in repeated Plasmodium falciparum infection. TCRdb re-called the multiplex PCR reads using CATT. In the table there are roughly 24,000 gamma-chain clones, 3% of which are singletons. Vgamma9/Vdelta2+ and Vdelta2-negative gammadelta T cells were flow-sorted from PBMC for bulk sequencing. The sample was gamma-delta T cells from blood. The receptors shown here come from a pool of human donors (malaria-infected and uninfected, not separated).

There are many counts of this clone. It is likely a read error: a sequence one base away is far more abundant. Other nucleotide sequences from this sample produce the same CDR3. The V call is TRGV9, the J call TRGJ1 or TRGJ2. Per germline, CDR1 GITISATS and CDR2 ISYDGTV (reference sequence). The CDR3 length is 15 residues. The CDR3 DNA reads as TGTGCTTTGTGGGAGTCCCCGGAGGTTTATTATAAGAAACTCTTT. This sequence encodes CALWESPEVYYKKLF.

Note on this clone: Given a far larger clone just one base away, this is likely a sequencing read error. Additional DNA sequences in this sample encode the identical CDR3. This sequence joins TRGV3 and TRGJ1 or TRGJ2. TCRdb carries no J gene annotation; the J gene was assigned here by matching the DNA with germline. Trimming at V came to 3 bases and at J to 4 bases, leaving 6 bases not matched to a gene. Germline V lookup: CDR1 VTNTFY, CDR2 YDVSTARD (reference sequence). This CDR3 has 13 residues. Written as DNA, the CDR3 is TGTGCCACCTGGGACTATAGGTATTATAAGAAACTCTTT. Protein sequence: CATWDYRYYKKLF.

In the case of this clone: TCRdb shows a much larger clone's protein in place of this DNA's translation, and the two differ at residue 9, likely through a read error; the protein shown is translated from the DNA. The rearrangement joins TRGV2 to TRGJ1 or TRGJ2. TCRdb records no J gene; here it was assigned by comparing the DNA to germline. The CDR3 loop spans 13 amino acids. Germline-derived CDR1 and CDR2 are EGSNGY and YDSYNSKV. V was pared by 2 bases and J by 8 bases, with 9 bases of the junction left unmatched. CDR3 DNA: TGTGCCACCTGGGACGCTGACCCACATAAGAAACTCTTT. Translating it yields CATWDADPHKKLF.

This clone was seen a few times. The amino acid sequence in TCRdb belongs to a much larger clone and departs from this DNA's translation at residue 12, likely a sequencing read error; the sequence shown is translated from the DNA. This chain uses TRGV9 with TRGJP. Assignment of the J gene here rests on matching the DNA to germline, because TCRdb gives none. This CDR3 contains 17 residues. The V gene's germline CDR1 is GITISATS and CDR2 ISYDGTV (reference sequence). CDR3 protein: CALWEVTGELGTKIKVF. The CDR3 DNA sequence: TGTGCCTTGTGGGAGGTGACTGGTGAGTTGGGCACAAAAATCAAGGTATTT.

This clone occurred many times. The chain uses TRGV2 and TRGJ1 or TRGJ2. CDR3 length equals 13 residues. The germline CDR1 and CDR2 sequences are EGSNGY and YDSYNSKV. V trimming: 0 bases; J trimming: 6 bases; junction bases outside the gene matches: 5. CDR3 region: CATWDGPSYKKLF. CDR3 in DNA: TGTGCCACCTGGGACGGGCCTAGTTATAAGAAACTCTTT.

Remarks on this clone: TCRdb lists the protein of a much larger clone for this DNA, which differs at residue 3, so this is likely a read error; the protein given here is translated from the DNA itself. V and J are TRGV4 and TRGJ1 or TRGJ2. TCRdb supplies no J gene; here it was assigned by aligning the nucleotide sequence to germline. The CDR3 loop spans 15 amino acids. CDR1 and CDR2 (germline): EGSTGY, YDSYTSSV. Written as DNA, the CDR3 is TGTGCCATCTGGGATGGGCCTTTGAATTATTATAAGAAACTCTTT. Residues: CAIWDGPLNYYKKLF.

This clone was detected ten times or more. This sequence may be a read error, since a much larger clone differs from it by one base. The CDR3 spells CALWEVSCKKLF. The CDR3 DNA reads as TGTGCCTTGTGGGAGGTGTCTTGTAAGAAACTCTTT. The gene calls are TRGV9 and TRGJ1 or TRGJ2. The CDR3 has 12 residues. The germline gives CDR1 GITISATS, CDR2 ISYDGTV (reference sequence). The junction had 5 bases not matched to a gene; V was cut back by 0 bases and J by 9 bases.

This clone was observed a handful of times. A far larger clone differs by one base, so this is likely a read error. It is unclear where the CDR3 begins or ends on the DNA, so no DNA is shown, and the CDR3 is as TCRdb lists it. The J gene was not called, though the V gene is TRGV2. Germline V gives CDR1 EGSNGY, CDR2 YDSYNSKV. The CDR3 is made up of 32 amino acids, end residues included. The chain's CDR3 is CATWDGRRIIRNSLAVEQHLLSQVSIGRIQHF.

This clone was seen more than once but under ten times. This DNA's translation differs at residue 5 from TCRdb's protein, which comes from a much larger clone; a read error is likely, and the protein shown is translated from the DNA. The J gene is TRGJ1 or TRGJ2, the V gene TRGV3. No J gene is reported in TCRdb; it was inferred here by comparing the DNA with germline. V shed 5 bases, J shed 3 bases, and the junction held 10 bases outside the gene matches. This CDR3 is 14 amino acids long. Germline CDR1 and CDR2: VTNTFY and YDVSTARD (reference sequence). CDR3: CATWGGFPYYKKLF. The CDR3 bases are TGTGCCACCTGGGGCGGATTTCCTTATTATAAGAAACTCTTT.

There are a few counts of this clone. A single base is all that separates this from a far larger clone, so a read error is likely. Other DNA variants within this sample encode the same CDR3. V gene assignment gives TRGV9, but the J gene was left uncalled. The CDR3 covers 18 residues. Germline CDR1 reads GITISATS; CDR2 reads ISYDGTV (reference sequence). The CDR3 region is CALWEVHEVDRNYYKKLF. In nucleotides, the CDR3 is TGTGCCTTGTGGGAGGTGCACGAGGTAGATCGGAATTATTATAAGAAGCTCTTT.

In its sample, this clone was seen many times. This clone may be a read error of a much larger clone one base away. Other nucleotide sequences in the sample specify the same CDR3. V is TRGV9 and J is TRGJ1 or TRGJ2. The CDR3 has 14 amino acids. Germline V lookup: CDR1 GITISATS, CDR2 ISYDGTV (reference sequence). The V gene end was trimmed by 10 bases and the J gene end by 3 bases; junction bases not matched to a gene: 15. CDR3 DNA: TGTGCCTTAACTCGGCCCCCTGGTTATTATAAGAAACTCTTT. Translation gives CALTRPPGYYKKLF.

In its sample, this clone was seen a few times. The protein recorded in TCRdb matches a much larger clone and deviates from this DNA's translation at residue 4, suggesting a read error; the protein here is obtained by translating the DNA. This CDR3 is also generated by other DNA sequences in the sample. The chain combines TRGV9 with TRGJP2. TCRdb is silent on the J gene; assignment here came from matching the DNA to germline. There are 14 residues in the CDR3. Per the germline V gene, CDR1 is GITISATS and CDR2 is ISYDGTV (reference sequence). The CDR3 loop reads CALREYSSDWIKTF. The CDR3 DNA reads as TGTGCCTTGCGGGAGTATAGTAGTGATTGGATCAAGACGTTT.

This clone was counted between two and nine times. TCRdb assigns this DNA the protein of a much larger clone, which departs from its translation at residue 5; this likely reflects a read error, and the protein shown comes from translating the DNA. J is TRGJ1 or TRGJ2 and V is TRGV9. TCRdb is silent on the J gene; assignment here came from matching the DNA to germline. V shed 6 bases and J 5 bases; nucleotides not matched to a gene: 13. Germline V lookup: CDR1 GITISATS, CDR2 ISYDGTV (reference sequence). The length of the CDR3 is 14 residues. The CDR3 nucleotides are TGTGCCTTGTGGAAACCACCCGGGGATTATAAGAAACTCTTT. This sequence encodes CALWKPPGDYKKLF.

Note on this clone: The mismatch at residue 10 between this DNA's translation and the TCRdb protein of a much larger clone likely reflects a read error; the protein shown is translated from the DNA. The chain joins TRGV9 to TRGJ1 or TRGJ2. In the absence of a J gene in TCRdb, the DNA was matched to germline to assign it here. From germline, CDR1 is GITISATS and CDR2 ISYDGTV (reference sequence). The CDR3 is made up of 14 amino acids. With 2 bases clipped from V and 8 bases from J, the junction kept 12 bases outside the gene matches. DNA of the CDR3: TGTGCCTTGTGGGAGGCTGTGGGGTATGATAAGAAACTCTTT. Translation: CALWEAVGYDKKLF.

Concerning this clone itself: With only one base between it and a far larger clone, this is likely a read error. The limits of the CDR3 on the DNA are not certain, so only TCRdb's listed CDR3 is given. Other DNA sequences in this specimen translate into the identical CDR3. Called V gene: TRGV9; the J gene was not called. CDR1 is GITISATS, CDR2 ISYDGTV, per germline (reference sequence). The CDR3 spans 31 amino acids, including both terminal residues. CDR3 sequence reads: CALWEAIIIRNSLAVEQHLLSQVSIGRIQHF.

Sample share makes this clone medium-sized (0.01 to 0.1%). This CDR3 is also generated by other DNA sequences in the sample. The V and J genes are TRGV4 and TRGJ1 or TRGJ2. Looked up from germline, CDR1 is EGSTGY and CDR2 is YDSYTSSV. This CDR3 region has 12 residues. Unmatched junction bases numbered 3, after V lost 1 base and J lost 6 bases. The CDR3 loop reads CATWDGRYKKLF. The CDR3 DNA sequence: TGTGCCACCTGGGATGGTCGTTATAAGAAACTCTTT.

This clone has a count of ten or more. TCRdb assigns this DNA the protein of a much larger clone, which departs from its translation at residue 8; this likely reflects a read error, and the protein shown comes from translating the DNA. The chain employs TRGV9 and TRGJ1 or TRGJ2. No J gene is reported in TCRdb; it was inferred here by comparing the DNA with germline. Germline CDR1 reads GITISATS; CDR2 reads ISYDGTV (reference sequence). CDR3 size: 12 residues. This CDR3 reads CALWEVYDKKLF. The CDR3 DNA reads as TGTGCCTTGTGGGAGGTTTATGATAAGAAACTCTTT.

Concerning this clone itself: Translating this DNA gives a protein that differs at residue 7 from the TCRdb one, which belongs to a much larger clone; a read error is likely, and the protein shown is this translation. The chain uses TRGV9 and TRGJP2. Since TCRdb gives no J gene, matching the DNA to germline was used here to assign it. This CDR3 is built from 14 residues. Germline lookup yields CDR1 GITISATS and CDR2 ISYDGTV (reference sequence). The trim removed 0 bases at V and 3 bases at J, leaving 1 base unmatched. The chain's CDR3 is CALWEVGSDWIKTF. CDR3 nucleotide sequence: TGTGCCTTGTGGGAGGTGGGTAGTGATTGGATCAAGACGTTT.

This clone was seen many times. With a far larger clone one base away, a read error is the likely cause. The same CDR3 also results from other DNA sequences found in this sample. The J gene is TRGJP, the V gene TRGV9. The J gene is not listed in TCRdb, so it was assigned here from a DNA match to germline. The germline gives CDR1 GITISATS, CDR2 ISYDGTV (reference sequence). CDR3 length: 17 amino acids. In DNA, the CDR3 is TGTGCCCTGTGGGAGGGCCCCCGAGAGTTGGGCAAAAAAATCAAGGTATTT. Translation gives CALWEGPRELGKKIKVF.

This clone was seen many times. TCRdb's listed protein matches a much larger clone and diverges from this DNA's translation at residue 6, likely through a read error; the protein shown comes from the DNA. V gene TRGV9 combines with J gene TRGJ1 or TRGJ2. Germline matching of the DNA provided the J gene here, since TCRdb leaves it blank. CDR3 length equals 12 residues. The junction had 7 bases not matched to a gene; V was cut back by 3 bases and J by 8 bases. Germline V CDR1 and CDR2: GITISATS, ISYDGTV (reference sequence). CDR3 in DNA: TGTGCCTTGTGGGAGCTGGGGGATAAGAAACTCTTT. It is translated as CALWELGDKKLF.

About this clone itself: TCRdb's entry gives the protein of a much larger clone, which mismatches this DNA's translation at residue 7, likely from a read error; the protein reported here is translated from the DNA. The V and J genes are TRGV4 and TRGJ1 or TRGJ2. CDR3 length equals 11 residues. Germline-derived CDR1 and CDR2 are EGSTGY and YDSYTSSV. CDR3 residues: CATMNYDKKLF. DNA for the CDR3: TGTGCCACCATGAATTATGATAAGAAACTCTTT.

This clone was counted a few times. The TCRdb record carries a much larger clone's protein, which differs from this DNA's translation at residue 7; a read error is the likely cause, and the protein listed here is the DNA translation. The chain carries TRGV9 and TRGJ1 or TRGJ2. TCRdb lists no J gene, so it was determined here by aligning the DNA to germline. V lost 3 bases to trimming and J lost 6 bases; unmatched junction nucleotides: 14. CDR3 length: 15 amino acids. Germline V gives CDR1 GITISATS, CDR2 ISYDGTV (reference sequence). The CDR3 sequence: CALWELVPFCYKKLF. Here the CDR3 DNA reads TGTGCCTTGTGGGAGCTCGTCCCTTTTTGTTATAAGAAACTCTTT.

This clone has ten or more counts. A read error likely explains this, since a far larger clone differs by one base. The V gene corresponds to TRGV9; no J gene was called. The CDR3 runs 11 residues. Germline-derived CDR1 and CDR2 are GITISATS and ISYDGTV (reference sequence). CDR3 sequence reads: CALWEYYKKLF. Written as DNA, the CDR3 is TGTGCCTTGTGGGAATATTATAAGAAGCTCTTT.

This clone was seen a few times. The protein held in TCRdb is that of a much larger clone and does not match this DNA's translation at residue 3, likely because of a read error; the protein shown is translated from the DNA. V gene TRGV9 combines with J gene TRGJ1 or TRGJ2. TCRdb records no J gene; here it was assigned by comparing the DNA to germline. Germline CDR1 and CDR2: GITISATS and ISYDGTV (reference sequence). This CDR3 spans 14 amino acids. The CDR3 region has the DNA TGTGCCTCGTGGGAGGCCTTCCGCAATTATAAGAAACTCTTT. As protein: CASWEAFRNYKKLF.

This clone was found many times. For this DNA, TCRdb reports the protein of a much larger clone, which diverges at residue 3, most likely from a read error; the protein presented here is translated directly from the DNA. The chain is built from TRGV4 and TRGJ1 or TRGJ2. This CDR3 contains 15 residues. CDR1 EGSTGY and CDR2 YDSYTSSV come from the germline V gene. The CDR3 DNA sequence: TGTGCCATCTGGGAAAACAGGGGATATTATTATAAGAAACTCTTT. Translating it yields CAIWENRGYYYKKLF.